These 27 T cell receptor beta chains were sequenced from one sample in a study of blood T cell repertoires in COVID-19 (dated by TCRdb to 2020 to 2022). Library method: the immunoSEQ multiplex PCR assay. TCRdb retrieved this table from immuneACCESS and kept in-frame rearrangements only. Not all clones are present; in checked studies, unresolved V genes account for under half, and no reason is known for the remainder. The sample table contains 120,000 to 150,000 clones; only one count was recorded for about nine tenths of them. The ten largest clones take up 8% to 11% of the sample. The specimen was peripheral blood. These receptors all stem from a man between 45 and 60 years old with active or convalescent COVID-19.

V is TRBV6-5 and J is TRBJ2-5; 8 bases match TRBD1. Germline loops: CDR1 MNHEY, CDR2 SVGAGI. Trimming at V came to 5 bases and at J to 1 base, leaving 6 bases not matched to a gene. This CDR3 region has 15 residues. Here the CDR3 reads CASSTTGASQETQYF. The CDR3 DNA sequence: TGTGCCAGCAGTACGACAGGGGCCTCCCAAGAGACCCAGTACTTC.

The rearrangement uses TRBV21-1 and TRBJ1-5. TRBV21-1 is assigned pseudogene status. The CDR3 is 11 amino acids. CDR3 sequence (DNA): TGTGCCAGCAGCAAAACTCTGCCCCAGCATTTT. Protein sequence: CASSKTLPQHF.

The gene calls are TRBV7-2 and TRBJ2-5; 8 nucleotides agree with TRBD2. The CDR3 runs 14 residues. CDR1 and CDR2 (germline): SGHTA, FQGNSA. V was clipped by 5 bases and J by 5 bases; unmatched bases: 7. The CDR3 nucleotides read TGTGCCAGCAGCCCCAGCGGGAGAAGGGAGACCCAGTACTTC. Amino acids: CASSPSGRRETQYF.

The rearrangement uses TRBV11-3 and TRBJ2-3; D gene unclear. This CDR3 spans 15 amino acids. CDR1 and CDR2 (germline): SGHNT, YENEEA. The V end was cut by 5 bases, the J end by 1 base, with 13 bases between. The CDR3 DNA follows: TGTGCCAGCAGCCCCTATCCAAAAGGCACAGATACGCAGTATTTT. This gives the protein CASSPYPKGTDTQYF.

The rearrangement links TRBV6-5 to TRBJ1-1; D remains ambiguous. The CDR3 covers 13 residues. Trimming left V 4 bases short and J 0 bases short, with 6 bases between. Germline V gives CDR1 MNHEY, CDR2 SVGAGI. The CDR3 DNA sequence: TGTGCCAGCAGTTCCCCAGTGAACACTGAAGCTTTCTTT. Amino acids: CASSSPVNTEAFF.

This chain joins TRBV7-9 and TRBJ2-5, with D tentatively TRBD2 (5 bases). V gave up 5 bases and J gave up 1 base, with 14 bases separating them. Germline V gives CDR1 SEHNR, CDR2 FQNEAQ (reference sequence). CDR3 size: 15 residues. The DNA for the CDR3 is TGTGCCAGCAGCCCCTCCGGAGGTATCCAAGAGACCCAGTACTTC. It yields the protein CASSPSGGIQETQYF. Looking up the rest from reference TRBV7-9 and TRBJ2-5 gives the full variable domain: DTGVSQNPRHKITKRGQNVTFRCDPISEHNRLYWYRQTLGQGPEFLTYFQNEAQLEKSRLLSDRFSAERPKGSFSTLEIQRTEQGDSAMYLCASSPSGGIQETQYFGPGTRLLVL.

V usage is TRBV18 and J usage is TRBJ2-7, with 9 positions matching TRBD1. The CDR3 runs to 14 residues. Germline CDR1 and CDR2: KGHSH and LQKENI. The ends lost 5 bases at V and 6 bases at J; junction bases unmatched: 8. The CDR3 DNA reads TGTGCCAGCTCAAACTTACAGGGGGCGGGCGAGCAGTACTTC. Its protein is CASSNLQGAGEQYF.

The V call is TRBV28, the J call TRBJ1-5, with TRBD1 matching over 8 bases. Trimming cost V 1 base and J 7 bases; bases outside gene matches: 6. The CDR3 contains 15 residues. Germline V lookup: CDR1 MDHEN, CDR2 SYDVKM. CDR3 sequence reads: CASSLFGQGFQPQHF. CDR3 bases: TGTGCCAGCAGTTTATTCGGACAGGGTTTCCAGCCCCAGCATTTT.

This chain uses TRBV19 with TRBJ1-1; no reliable D call. Trimming pared 3 bases from V and 6 bases from J, leaving 11 bases between. There are 13 residues in the CDR3. Per the germline V gene, CDR1 is LNHDA and CDR2 is SQIVND (reference sequence). The CDR3 sequence: CASSILGRAEAFF. Written as DNA, the CDR3 is TGTGCCAGTAGTATTCTAGGTCGGGCTGAAGCTTTCTTT.

This clone was counted many times. The chain couples TRBV9 to TRBJ2-7, with D possibly matching TRBD2 (5 bases). The CDR3 is 15 residues long. V lost 1 base and J lost 5, with 16 bases in between. Germline V gives CDR1 SGDLS, CDR2 YYNGEE. CDR3 region: CASSVSQRGSDEQYF. The CDR3 nucleotides read TGTGCCAGCAGCGTATCTCAACGGGGTTCTGACGAGCAGTACTTC.

This clone was counted between two and nine times. The rearrangement uses TRBV6-1 and TRBJ2-7; TRBD2 matches 7 bases. CDR1 is MNHNS and CDR2 is SASEGT in the germline V gene. V lost 2 bases and J lost 5; bases outside the gene matches: 6. This CDR3 contains 14 residues. DNA for the CDR3: TGTGCCAGCAGTGAATGGACTAGTCCCCACGAGCAGTACTTC. Protein product: CASSEWTSPHEQYF.

The gene calls are TRBV18 and TRBJ1-2, with a possible D match to TRBD1 (6 bases). Germline assignment: CDR1 KGHSH and CDR2 LQKENI. The V and J ends lost 3 bases and 5 bases respectively, with 13 bases between them. The length of the CDR3 is 14 residues. The CDR3 loop reads CASSPKGDGYGYTF. The CDR3 bases are TGTGCCAGCTCACCCAAGGGGGACGGTTATGGCTACACCTTC.

The chain combines TRBV7-9 with TRBJ1-5, with 8 bases that match TRBD1. CDR1 and CDR2 (germline): SEHNR, FQNEAQ (reference sequence). Trimming removed 5 bases from V and 1 base from J; junction bases left unmatched: 4. The CDR3 has 15 residues. The CDR3 region has the DNA TGTGCCAGCAGCCCTACAGGGGGGAGCAATCAGCCCCAGCATTTT. Its protein is CASSPTGGSNQPQHF.

The V and J genes are TRBV29-1 and TRBJ1-1, with D possibly being TRBD1 (5 bases). The CDR3 is 11 amino acids. Trimming shortened V by 4 bases and J by 6 bases, and 9 bases separated the two germline ends. Germline CDR1 and CDR2: SQVTM and ANQGSEA. The CDR3 loop reads CSVGGGSEAFF. The CDR3 nucleotides read TGCAGCGTTGGCGGGGGTTCTGAAGCTTTCTTT.

The V and J genes are TRBV6-1 and TRBJ1-2; a weak D match, TRBD1 (6 bases). With 0 bases removed from V and 5 bases from J, the gap between germline ends came to 10 bases. The CDR3 length is 14 residues. CDR1 and CDR2 (germline): MNHNS, SASEGT. CDR3 loop: CASSEAWGRYGYTF. CDR3 nucleotides: TGTGCCAGCAGTGAAGCATGGGGGCGGTATGGCTACACCTTC.

V and J are TRBV6-5 and TRBJ2-3; 7 bases match TRBD1. J lost 0 bases, V lost 6 bases, and 3 bases had no gene match. The V gene's germline CDR1 is MNHEY and CDR2 SVGAGI. The CDR3 runs 14 residues. The CDR3 DNA sequence: TGTGCCAGCAGGGACAGGACTAGCACAGATACGCAGTATTTT. It encodes CASRDRTSTDTQYF.

This chain joins TRBV28 and TRBJ1-6; 10 bases agree with TRBD1. Germline V CDR1 and CDR2: MDHEN, SYDVKM. The trim removed 4 bases at V and 3 bases at J, leaving 6 bases unmatched. The CDR3 covers 17 residues. CDR3 bases: TGTGCCAGCAGTTCCCCGACAGGGGGCCTCTATAATTCACCCCTCCACTTT. Translated, it gives CASSSPTGGLYNSPLHF.

The V gene is TRBV28, the J gene TRBJ2-3; D is possibly TRBD2 (6 bases). The CDR3 consists of 14 residues. V dropped 5 bases and J dropped 5 bases, with 14 bases sitting between them. The germline V gene has CDR1 MDHEN and CDR2 SYDVKM. CDR3 sequence reads: CASSLGGAGDTQYF. CDR3 DNA sequence: TGTGCCAGCAGTCTAGGCGGAGCGGGAGATACGCAGTATTTT.

This clone came up once. This chain links TRBV19 with TRBJ2-7, with D tentatively TRBD1 (5 bases). There are 15 residues in the CDR3. V was trimmed by 2 bases and J by 2 bases, leaving 13 bases between them. Germline V CDR1 and CDR2: LNHDA, SQIVND (reference sequence). CDR3 loop: CASSISLGQAYEQYF. The CDR3 bases are TGTGCCAGTAGTATATCACTCGGACAAGCCTACGAGCAGTACTTC.

The chain employs TRBV28 and TRBJ1-2; D not resolved. Between the trimmed V and J ends, which lost 5 bases and 4 bases, there was a span of 20 bases. Germline CDR1 MDHEN, CDR2 SYDVKM. There are 16 residues in the CDR3. This CDR3 reads CASSLISPPGSYGYTF. CDR3 nucleotide sequence: TGTGCCAGCAGTCTAATATCCCCCCCGGGGAGCTATGGCTACACCTTC.

V is TRBV3-1 (or the pseudogene TRBV3-2) and J is TRBJ1-1; D may be TRBD1 (6 bases). V was cut by 4 bases and J by 0 bases, with 9 bases left in between. Germline V lookup: CDR1 LGHDT, CDR2 YNNKEL (reference sequence). The CDR3 runs to 14 residues. CDR3 protein: CASSRGPLNTEAFF. The CDR3 region has the DNA TGTGCCAGCAGCCGGGGGCCACTGAACACTGAAGCTTTCTTT.

This clone is a singleton in its sample. The same CDR3 arises from other DNA sequences in this sample as well. The chain is built from TRBV3-1 (or the pseudogene TRBV3-2) and TRBJ2-5; possible D gene TRBD2, 6 bases. Germline V gene data show CDR1 as LGHDT and CDR2 as YNNKEL (reference sequence). The CDR3 runs 14 residues. Trimming removed 0 bases at V and 5 bases at J, with 10 bases between. CDR3 sequence: CASSQEGGGETQYF. In DNA, the CDR3 is TGTGCCAGCAGCCAAGAGGGGGGTGGGGAGACCCAGTACTTC.

The chain couples TRBV28 to TRBJ1-1; no definite D call. Germline CDR1 reads MDHEN; CDR2 reads SYDVKM. CDR3 length: 15 amino acids. V was cut by 2 bases and J by 0 bases, with 10 bases left in between. CDR3 DNA: TGTGCCAGCAGTTTACCCCCGGTCATGAACACTGAAGCTTTCTTT. Its translation: CASSLPPVMNTEAFF.

V gene TRBV9 combines with J gene TRBJ2-5, with a possible D match to TRBD1 (6 bases). V lost 0 bases, J lost 1 base, and 10 bases lay in between. Germline V gene sequence: CDR1 SGDLS, CDR2 YYNGEE. The length of the CDR3 is 15 residues. CDR3 DNA: TGTGCCAGCAGCGTAGGCCCGACAGGCCAAGAGACCCAGTACTTC. Encoded protein: CASSVGPTGQETQYF.

The chain employs TRBV29-1 and TRBJ2-3, with D possibly being TRBD1 (5 bases). The CDR3 spans 13 residues. Germline CDR1 and CDR2: SQVTM and ANQGSEA. V was shortened by 1 base and J by 5 bases, with 10 bases between the two germline ends. The CDR3 loop is CSVEGQGKDTQYF. CDR3 bases: TGCAGCGTTGAAGGGCAGGGTAAAGATACGCAGTATTTT.

The chain joins TRBV7-2 to TRBJ1-2; D is undetermined. The germline V gene encodes CDR1 SGHTA and CDR2 FQGNSA. This CDR3 contains 15 residues. The V gene lost 0 bases and the J gene lost 2 bases, with 10 bases spanning the gap. This CDR3 reads CASSLAAAPNYGYTF. The CDR3 coding sequence is TGTGCCAGCAGCTTAGCGGCGGCACCCAACTATGGCTACACCTTC.

This chain uses TRBV11-2 with TRBJ2-2; D is uncertain. V was cut by 3 bases and J by 0 bases, with 14 bases left in between. Germline CDR1 is SGHAT and CDR2 is FQNNGV. This CDR3 has 17 residues. This CDR3 reads CASSLVTFSANTGELFF. CDR3 DNA sequence: TGTGCCAGCAGCTTGGTTACATTTTCCGCGAACACCGGGGAGCTGTTTTTT.